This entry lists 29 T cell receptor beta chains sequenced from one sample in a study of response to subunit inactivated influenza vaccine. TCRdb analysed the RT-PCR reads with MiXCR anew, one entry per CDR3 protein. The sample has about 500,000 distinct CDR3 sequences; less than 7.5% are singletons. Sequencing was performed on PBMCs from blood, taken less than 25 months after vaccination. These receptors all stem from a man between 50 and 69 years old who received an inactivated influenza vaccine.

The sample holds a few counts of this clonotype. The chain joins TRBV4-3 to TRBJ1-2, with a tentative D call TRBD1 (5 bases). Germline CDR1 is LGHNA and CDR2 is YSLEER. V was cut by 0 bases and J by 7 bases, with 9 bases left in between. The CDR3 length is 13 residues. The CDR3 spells CASSQDTGGGYTF. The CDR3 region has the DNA TGCGCCAGCAGCCAAGATACAGGTGGTGGCTACACCTTC.

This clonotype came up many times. The CDR3 coding sequence is TGTGCCAGCAGCATCGGGACAGGGCTCTCCTACGAGCAGTACTTC. Protein sequence: CASSIGTGLSYEQYF. The V and J genes are TRBV11-2 and TRBJ2-7, with 9 bases lining up with TRBD1. V lost 5 bases and J lost 0; bases outside the gene matches: 5. The germline V gene has CDR1 SGHAT and CDR2 FQNNGV. CDR3 length: 15 amino acids.

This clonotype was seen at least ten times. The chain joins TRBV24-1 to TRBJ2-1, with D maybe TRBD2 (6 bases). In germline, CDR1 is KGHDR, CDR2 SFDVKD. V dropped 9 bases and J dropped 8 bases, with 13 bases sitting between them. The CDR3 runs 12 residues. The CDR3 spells CATGRGGDEQFF. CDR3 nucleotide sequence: TGTGCCACCGGCCGGGGAGGAGATGAGCAGTTCTTC.

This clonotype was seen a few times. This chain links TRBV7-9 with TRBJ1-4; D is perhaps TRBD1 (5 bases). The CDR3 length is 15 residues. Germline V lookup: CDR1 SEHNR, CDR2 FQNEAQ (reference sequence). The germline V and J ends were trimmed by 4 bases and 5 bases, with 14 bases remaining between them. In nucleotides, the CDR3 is TGTGCCAGCAGCTCTATTCGGGACCTAAATGAAAAACTGTTTTTT. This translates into CASSSIRDLNEKLFF.

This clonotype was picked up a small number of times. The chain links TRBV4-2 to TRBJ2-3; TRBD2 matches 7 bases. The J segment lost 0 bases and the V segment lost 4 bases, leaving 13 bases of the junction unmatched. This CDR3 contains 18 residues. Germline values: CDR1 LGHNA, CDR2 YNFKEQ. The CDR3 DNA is TGTGCCAGCAGCCCGCGGTACGGGGGGTCATCTAGCACAGATACGCAGTATTTT. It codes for CASSPRYGGSSSTDTQYF.

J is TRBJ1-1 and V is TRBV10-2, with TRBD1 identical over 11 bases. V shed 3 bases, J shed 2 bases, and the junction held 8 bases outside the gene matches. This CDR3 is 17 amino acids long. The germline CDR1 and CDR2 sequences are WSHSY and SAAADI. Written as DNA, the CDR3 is TGCGCCAGCAGTGAAGGGACAGGGGGTTCCCTAAACACTGAAGCTTTCTTT. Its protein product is CASSEGTGGSLNTEAFF.

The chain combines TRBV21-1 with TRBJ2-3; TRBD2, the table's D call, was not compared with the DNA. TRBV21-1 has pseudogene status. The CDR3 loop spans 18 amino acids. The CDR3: CASSTRTSGSKGPDTQYF. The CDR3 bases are TGTGCCAGCAGCACCCGGACTAGCGGGTCGAAGGGCCCAGATACGCAGTATTTT.

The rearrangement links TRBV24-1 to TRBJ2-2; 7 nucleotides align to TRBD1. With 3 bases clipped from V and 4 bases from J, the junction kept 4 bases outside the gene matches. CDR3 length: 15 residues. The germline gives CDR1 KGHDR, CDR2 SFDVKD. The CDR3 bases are TGTGCCACCAGTGATCCACAGGGGTCCACCGGGGAGCTGTTTTTT. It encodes CATSDPQGSTGELFF.

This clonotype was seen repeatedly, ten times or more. CDR3 protein: CASSQTDTQYF. The DNA of the CDR3 is TGTGCCAGCAGTCAGACAGATACGCAGTATTTT. The chain couples TRBV12-3 or TRBV12-4 to TRBJ2-3, with no clear D. This CDR3 has 11 amino acids. With 5 bases removed from V and 3 bases from J, the gap between germline ends came to 3 bases.

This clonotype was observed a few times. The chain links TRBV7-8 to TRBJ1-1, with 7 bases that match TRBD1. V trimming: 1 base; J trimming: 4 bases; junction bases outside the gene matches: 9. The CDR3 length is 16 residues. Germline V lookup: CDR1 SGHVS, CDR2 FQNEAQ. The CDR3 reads CASSLGVGGRGTEAFF. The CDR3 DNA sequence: TGTGCCAGCAGCTTAGGAGTAGGGGGCCGGGGCACTGAAGCTTTCTTT. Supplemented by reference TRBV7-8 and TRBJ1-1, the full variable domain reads GAGVSQSPRYKVAKRGQDVALRCDPISGHVSLFWYQQALGQGPEFLTYFQNEAQLDKSGLPSDRFFAERPEGSVSTLKIQRTQQEDSAVYLCASSLGVGGRGTEAFFGQGTRLTVV.

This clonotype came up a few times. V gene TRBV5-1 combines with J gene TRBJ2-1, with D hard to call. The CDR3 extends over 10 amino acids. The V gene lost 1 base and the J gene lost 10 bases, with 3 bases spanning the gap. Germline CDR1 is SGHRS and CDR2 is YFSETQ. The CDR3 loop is CASSLPEQFF. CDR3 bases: TGCGCCAGCAGCTTGCCCGAGCAGTTCTTC.

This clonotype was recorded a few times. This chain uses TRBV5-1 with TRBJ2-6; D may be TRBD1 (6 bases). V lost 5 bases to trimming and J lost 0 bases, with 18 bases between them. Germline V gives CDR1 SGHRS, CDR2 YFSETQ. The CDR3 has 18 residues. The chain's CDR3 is CASSNILDSYSGANVLTF. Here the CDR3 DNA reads TGCGCCAGCAGTAATATCCTGGACAGTTACTCTGGGGCCAACGTCCTGACTTTC.

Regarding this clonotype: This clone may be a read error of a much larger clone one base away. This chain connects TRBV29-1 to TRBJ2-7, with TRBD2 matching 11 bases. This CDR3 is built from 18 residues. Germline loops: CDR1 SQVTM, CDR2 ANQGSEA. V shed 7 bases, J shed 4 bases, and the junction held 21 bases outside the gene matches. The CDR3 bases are TGCAGCGCACCGAGGTCTAGCGGGGGGCACTCCCTCGGGTACGAGCAGTACTTC. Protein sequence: CSAPRSSGGHSLGYEQYF.

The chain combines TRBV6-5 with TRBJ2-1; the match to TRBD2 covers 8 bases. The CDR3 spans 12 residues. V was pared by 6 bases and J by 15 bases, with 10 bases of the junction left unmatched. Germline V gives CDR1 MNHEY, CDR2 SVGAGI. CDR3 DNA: TGTGCCAGCAGAAGGCCCGCGGGAGGACTGTTCTTC. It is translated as CASRRPAGGLFF.

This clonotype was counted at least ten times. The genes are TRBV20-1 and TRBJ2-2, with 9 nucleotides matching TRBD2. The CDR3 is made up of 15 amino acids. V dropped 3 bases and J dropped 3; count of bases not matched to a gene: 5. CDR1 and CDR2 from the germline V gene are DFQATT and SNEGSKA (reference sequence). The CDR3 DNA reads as TGCAGTGCTAGCATGACTAGCGGCTACACCGGGGAGCTGTTTTTT. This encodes CSASMTSGYTGELFF.

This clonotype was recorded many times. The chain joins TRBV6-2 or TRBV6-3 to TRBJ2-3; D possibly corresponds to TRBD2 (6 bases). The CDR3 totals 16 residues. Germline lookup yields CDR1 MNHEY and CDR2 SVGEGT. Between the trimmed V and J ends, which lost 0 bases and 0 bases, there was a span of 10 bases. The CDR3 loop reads CASSYSGSSSTDTQYF. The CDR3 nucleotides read TGTGCCAGCAGTTACTCCGGGAGTTCTAGCACAGATACGCAGTATTTT.

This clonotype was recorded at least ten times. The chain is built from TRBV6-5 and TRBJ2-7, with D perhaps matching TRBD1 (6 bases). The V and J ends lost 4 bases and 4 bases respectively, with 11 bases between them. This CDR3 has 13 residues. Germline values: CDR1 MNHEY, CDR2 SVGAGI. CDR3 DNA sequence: TGTGCCAGCAGTTCTCCGCAGGGGTACGAGCAGTACTTC. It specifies CASSSPQGYEQYF.

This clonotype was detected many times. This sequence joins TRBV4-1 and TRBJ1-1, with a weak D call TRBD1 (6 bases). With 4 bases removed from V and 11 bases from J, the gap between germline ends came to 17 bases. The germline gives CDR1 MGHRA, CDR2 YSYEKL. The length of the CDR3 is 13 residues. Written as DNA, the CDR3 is TGCGCCAGCAGCCCCCTACTAGGGAGGGGGGCTTTCTTT. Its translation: CASSPLLGRGAFF.

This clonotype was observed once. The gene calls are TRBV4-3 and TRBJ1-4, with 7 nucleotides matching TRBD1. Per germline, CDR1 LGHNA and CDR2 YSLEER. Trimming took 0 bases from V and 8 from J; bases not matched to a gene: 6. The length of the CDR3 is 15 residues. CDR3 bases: TGCGCCAGCAGCCAAGATGGCAGGGGGGAGGAAAAACTGTTTTTT. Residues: CASSQDGRGEEKLFF.

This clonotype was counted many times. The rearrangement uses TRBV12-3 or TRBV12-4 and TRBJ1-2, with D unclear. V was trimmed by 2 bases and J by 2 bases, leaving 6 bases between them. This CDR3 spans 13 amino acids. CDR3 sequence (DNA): TGTGCCAGCAGTTTATCGGGGAACTATGGCTACACCTTC. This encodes CASSLSGNYGYTF.

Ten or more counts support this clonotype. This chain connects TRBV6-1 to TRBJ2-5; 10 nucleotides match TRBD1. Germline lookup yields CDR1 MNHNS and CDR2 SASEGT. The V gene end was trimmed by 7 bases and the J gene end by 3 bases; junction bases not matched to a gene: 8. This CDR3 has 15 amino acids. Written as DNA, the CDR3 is TGTGCCAGCACCGAAGGAGGGACAGGGGAAGAGACCCAGTACTTC. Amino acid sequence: CASTEGGTGEETQYF.

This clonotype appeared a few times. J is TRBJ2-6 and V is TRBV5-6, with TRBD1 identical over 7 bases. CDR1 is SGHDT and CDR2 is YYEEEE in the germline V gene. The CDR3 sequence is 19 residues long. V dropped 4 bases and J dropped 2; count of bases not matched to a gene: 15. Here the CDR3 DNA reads TGTGCCAGCAGCGTAGCCGGGACAGAATTCTATGCTGGGGCCAACGTCCTGACTTTC. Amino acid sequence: CASSVAGTEFYAGANVLTF.

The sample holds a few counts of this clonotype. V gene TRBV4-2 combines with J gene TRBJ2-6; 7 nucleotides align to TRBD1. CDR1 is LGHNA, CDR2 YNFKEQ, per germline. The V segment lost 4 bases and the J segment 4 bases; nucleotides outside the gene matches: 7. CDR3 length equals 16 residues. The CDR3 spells CASSLKQGTGANVLTF. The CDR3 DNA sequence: TGTGCCAGCAGCCTTAAACAGGGGACCGGGGCCAACGTCCTGACTTTC.

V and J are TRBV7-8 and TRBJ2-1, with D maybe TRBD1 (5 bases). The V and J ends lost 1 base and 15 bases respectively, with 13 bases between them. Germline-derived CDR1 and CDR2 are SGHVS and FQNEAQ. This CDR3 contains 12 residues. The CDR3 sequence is CASSLEGSRVFF. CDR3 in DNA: TGTGCCAGCAGCTTAGAGGGTAGCAGGGTGTTCTTC.

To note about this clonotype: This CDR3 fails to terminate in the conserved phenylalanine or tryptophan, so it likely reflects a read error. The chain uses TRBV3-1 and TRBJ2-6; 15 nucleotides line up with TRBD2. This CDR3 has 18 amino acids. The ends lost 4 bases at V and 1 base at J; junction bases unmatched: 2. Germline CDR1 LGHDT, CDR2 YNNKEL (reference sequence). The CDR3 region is CASSPGLAGGSGANVLTV. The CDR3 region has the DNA TGTGCCAGCAGCCCCGGACTAGCGGGGGGGTCTGGGGCCAACGTCCTGACTGTC.

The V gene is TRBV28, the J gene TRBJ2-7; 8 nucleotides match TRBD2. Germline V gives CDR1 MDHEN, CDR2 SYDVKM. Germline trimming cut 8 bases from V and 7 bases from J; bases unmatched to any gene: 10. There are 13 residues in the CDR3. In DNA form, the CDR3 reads TGTGCCAGCCGACTAGCGAGAAGGAGGGAGCAGTACTTC. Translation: CASRLARRREQYF.

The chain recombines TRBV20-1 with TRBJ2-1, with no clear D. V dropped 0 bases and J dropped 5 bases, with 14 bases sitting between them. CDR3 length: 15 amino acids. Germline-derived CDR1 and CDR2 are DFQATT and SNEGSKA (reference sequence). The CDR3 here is CSARDFSYSDNEQFF. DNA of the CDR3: TGCAGTGCTAGAGATTTTTCCTACAGTGACAATGAGCAGTTCTTC.

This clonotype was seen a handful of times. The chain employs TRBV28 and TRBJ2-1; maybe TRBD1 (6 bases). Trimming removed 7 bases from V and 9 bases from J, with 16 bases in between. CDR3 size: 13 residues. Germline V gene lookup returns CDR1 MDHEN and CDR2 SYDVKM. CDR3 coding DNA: TGTGCCAGCACCACCAGGGGATGGGGTGAGCAGTTCTTC. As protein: CASTTRGWGEQFF.

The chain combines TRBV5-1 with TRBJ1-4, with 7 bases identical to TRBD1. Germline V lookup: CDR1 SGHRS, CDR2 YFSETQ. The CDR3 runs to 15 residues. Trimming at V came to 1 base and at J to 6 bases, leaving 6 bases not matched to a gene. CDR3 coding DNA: TGCGCCAGCAGCTTGTTGGGACAGCCCGATGAAAAACTGTTTTTT. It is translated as CASSLLGQPDEKLFF.